This T cell receptor (beta chain) was found in a study of molecular identifiers for immune sequencing clone quantification. In the study overall: Split five ways in replicates, RNA from approximately 20,000 or 98,000 naive CD8 cells had four portions sequenced.

This clonotype was recorded many times. The use of previously described methods and listed TCR primers produced the bulk TCR libraries. TCRdb used MiXCR to reprocess the PCR reads, holding one entry per CDR3 protein. The table shows over 600,000 distinct CDR3 sequences, with 15% to 20% occurring only once. The sequence was collected from a human donor in good health. Some libraries in this study had Jurkat cell RNA spiked in. Sequenced material: naive CD8+ T cells from blood, with Jurkat cell RNA spiked in. The subset denotes: FACS-sorted CD8+CD4-CCR7+CD45RA+ naive T cells.

The CDR3 protein is CASSYYSGRDYEQYF. Here the CDR3 DNA reads TGTGCCAGCAGTTATTATAGCGGGAGAGACTACGAGCAGTACTTC. The V gene is TRBV6-6, the J gene TRBJ2-7; 9 bases are a match to TRBD2. The length of the CDR3 is 15 residues. Trimming cost V 3 bases and J 3 bases; bases outside gene matches: 6. In germline, CDR1 is MNHNY, CDR2 SVGAGI (reference sequence).